This T cell receptor beta chain was observed in a study of neurological immune-mediated disorders. In TCRdb, the 5' RACE reads were re-called with MiXCR into one record per CDR3 protein. In the table there are fewer than 90,000 distinct CDR3 sequences, less than 5.5% of which are singletons. CDR1 is DFQATT, CDR2 SNEGSKA, per germline (reference sequence). The trim removed 3 bases at V and 5 bases at J, leaving 8 bases unmatched. The CDR3 runs 15 residues. This clonotype was seen at least ten times. The receptor was derived from a man aged 18 to 35 with multiple sclerosis. The chain combines TRBV20-1 with TRBJ2-3; 10 positions agree with TRBD2. Sequenced: PBMCs. CDR3 nucleotide sequence: TGCAGTGCTAGTGCCAGCGGGGGGGCCGGAGATACGCAGTATTTT. Encoded protein: CSASASGGAGDTQYF.